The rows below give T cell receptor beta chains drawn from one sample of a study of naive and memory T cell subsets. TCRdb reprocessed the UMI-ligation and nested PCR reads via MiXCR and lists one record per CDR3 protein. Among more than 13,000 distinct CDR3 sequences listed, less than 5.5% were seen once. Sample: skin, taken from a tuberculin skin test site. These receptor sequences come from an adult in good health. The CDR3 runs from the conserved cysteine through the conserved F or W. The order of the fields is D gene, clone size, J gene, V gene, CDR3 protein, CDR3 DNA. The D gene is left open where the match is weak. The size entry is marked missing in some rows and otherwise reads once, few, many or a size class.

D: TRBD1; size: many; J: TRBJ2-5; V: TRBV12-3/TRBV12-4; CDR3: CASSSLGQGKKTQYF; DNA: TGTGCCAGCAGTAGTCTAGGACAGGGAAAAAAGACCCAGTACTTC
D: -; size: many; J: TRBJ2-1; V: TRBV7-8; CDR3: CASSPQGYNEQFF; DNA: TGTGCCAGCAGCCCCCAGGGATACAATGAGCAGTTCTTC
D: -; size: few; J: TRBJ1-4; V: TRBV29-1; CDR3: CSVAGSEKLFF; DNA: TGCAGCGTTGCAGGTAGCGAAAAACTGTTTTTT
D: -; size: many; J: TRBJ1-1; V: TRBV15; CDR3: CATSRKGFGATEAFF; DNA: TGTGCCACCAGCAGAAAGGGTTTTGGGGCTACTGAAGCTTTCTTT
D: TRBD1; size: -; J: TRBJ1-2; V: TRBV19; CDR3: CASSRQGYGDTF; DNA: TGTGCCAGTAGTCGACAGGGCTATGGCGACACCTTC
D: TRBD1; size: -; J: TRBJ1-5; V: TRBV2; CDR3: CASSRDRGEPQHF; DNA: TGTGCCAGCAGTAGGGACAGGGGTGAGCCCCAGCATTTT
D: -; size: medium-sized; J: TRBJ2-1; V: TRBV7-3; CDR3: CASSPGTGLEQFF; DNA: TGTGCCAGCAGCCCAGGGACTGGCCTTGAGCAGTTCTTC
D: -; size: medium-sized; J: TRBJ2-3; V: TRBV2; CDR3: CASRPSGDYTDTQYF; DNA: TGTGCCAGCAGGCCTTCAGGGGACTACACAGATACGCAGTATTTT
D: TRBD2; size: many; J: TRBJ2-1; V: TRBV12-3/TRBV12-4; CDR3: CASRRTSGKYNEQFF; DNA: TGTGCCAGCAGAAGAACTAGCGGCAAATACAATGAGCAGTTCTTC
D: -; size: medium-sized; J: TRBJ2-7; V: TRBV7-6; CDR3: CASSLAANYEQYF; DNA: TGTGCCAGCAGCTTAGCCGCGAACTACGAGCAGTACTTC
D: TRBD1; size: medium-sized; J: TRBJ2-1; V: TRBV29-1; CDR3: CSARGQGPSLGNEQFF; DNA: TGCAGCGCCAGGGGACAGGGCCCCTCTCTTGGGAATGAGCAGTTCTTC
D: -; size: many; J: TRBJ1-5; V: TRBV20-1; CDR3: CSATPLAGSPQHF; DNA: TGCAGTGCTACCCCACTAGCGGGCTCGCCCCAGCATTTT
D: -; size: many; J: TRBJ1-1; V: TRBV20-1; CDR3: CSASIHTEAFF; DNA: TGCAGTGCTTCAATACACACTGAAGCTTTCTTT
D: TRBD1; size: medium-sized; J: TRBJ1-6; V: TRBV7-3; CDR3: CASSLGLTGNSPLHF; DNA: TGTGCCAGCAGCTTAGGTCTGACAGGGAATTCACCCCTCCACTTT
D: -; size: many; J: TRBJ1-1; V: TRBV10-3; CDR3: CAISEQTQGWTGAFF; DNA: TGTGCCATCAGTGAGCAGACACAGGGCTGGACCGGAGCTTTCTTT
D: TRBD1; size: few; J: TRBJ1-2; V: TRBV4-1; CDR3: CASTTGTGGSRSYGYTF; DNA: TGCGCCAGCACCACCGGGACAGGGGGCTCGAGGAGCTATGGCTACACCTTC
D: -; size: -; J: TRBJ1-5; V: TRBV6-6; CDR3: CASSPANVGQPQHF; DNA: TGTGCCAGCAGTCCCGCGAATGTGGGTCAGCCCCAGCATTTT
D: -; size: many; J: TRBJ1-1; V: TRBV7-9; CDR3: CASSSQPGAEAFF; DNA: TGTGCCAGCAGCTCGCAACCGGGGGCTGAAGCTTTCTTT
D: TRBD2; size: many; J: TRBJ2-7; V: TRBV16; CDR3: CASSQSPGGEQYF; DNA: TGTGCCAGCAGCCAATCCCCGGGGGGCGAGCAGTACTTC
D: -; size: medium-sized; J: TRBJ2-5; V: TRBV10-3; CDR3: CAIRGDQETQYF; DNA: TGTGCCATCAGGGGGGATCAAGAGACCCAGTACTTC
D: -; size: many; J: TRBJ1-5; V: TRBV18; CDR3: CASSPQGRGFDQPQHF; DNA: TGTGCCAGCTCACCACAGGGCAGGGGATTTGATCAGCCCCAGCATTTT
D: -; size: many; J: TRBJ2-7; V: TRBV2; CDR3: CASSERGVYEQYF; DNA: TGTGCCAGCAGTGAGAGGGGCGTTTACGAGCAGTACTTC
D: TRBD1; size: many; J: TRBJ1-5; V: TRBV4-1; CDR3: CASSRAGQGDQPQHF; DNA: TGCGCCAGCAGCCGAGCGGGACAGGGGGATCAGCCCCAGCATTTT
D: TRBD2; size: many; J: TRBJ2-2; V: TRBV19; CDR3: CASSMGGTGELFF; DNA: TGTGCCAGTAGTATGGGGGGGACCGGGGAGCTGTTTTTT
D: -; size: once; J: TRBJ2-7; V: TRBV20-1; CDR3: CSAREFGLGTLTFYEQYF; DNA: TGCAGTGCTAGGGAATTCGGCTTGGGGACCCTGACCTTTTACGAGCAGTACTTC
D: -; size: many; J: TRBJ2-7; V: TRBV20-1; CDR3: CSASRAGRYEQYF; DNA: TGCAGTGCTAGTAGGGCAGGGCGTTACGAGCAGTACTTC
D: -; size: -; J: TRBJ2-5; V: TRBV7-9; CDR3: CASSLFGGHETQYF; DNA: TGTGCCAGCAGCTTATTCGGGGGGCATGAGACCCAGTACTTC
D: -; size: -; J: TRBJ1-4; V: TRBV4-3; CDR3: CASSQQPGRGNEKLFF; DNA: TGCGCCAGCAGCCAACAACCGGGACGGGGGAATGAAAAACTGTTTTTT
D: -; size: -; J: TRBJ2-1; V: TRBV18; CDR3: CASSYLGPEQFF; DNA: TGTGCCAGCTCGTACCTTGGGCCTGAGCAGTTCTTC
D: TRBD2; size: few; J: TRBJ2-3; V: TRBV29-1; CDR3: CSGVGGGARDTQYF; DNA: TGCAGCGGCGTGGGCGGGGGGGCCCGGGATACGCAGTATTTT
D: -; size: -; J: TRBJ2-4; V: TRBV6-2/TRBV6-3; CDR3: CASSYGWNIQYF; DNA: TGTGCCAGCAGTTACGGTTGGAACATTCAGTACTTC
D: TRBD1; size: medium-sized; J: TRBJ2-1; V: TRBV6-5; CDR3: CASSDPGQRNEQFF; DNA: TGTGCCAGCAGTGACCCGGGACAGAGAAATGAGCAGTTCTTC
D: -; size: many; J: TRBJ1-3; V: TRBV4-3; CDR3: CASSQDVGPGNTIYF; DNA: TGCGCCAGCAGCCAAGATGTCGGGCCGGGAAACACCATATATTTT
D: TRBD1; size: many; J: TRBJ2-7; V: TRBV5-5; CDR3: CASSLGDRDYEQYF; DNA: TGTGCCAGCAGCCTAGGAGACAGGGACTACGAGCAGTACTTC
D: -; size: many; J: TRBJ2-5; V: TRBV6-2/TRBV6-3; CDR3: CASNHGNQETQYF; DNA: TGTGCCAGCAACCACGGGAACCAAGAGACCCAGTACTTC
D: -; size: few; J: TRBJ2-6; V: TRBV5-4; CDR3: CASSFRRGRNSGANVLTF; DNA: TGTGCCAGCAGCTTTCGGCGGGGGCGAAACTCTGGGGCCAACGTCCTGACTTTC